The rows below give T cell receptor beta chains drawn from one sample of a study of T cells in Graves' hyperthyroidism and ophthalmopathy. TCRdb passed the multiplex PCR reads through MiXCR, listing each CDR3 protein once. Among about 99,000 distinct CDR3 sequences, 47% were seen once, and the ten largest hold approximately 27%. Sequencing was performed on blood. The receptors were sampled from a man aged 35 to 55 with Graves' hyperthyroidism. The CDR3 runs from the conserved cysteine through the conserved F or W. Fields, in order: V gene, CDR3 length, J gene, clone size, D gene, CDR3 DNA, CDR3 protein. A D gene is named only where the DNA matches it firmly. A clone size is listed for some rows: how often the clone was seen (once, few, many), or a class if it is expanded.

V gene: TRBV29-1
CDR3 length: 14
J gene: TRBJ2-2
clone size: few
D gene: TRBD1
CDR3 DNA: TGTGCCTGGAGCCAACAGGGGGCAGGCGGGGAGCTGTTTTTT
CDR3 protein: CAWSQQGAGGELFF

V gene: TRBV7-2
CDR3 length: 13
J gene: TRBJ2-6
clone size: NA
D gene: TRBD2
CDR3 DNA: TGTGCCAGCAGCTCCGAGCGGGACAACGTCCTGACTTTC
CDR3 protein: CASSSERDNVLTF

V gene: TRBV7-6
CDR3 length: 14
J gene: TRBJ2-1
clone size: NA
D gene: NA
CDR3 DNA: TGTGCCAGCAGCCCCGCTAGGGGGGGGAATGAGCAGTTCTTC
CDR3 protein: CASSPARGGNEQFF

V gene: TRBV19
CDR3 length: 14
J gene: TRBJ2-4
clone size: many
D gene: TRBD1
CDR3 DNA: TGTGCCAGTAGGGACAGGGGAGGCCAAAACATTCAGTACTTC
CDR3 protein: CASRDRGGQNIQYF

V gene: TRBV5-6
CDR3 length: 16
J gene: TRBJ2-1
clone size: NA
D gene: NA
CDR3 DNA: TGTGCCAGCAGCTTGGTATATAACCCAAGAACCAATGAGCAGTTCTTC
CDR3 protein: CASSLVYNPRTNEQFF

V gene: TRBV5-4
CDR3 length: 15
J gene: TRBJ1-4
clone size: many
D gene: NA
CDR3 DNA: TGTGCCAGCAGCTTGGGGGTCAGGGCCCTTGAAAAACTGTTTTTT
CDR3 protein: CASSLGVRALEKLFF

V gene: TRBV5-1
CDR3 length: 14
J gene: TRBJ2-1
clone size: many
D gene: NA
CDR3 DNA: TGCGCCAGCAGCTCCCAAGGGGTTTACAATGAGCAGTTCTTC
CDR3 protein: CASSSQGVYNEQFF

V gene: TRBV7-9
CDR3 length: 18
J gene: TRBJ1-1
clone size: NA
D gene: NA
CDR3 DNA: TGTGCCAGCAGCAGTAGCGGGAGGGGGGATAATGTGAACACTGAAGCTTTCTTT
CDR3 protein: CASSSSGRGDNVNTEAFF

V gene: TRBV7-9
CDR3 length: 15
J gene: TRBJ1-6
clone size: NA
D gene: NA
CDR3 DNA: TGTGCCAGCAGCTTAGAGACATCCTATAATCCGCCCCTCCACTTT
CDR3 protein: CASSLETSYNPPLHF

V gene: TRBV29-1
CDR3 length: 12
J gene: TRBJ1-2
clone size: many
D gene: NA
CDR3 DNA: TGCAGCGTTGAAACAGAATACTATGGCTACACCTTC
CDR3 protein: CSVETEYYGYTF

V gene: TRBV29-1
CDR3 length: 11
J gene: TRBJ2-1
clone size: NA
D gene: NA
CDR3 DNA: TGCAGCGCCCTGGTCTACAATGAGCAGTTCTTC
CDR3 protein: CSALVYNEQFF

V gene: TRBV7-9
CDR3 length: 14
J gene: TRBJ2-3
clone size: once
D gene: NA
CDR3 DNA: TGTGCCAGCAGCTTCGGGGGAGTCACAGATACGCAGTATTTT
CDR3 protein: CASSFGGVTDTQYF

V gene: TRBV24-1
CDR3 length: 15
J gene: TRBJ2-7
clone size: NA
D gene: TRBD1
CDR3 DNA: TGTGCCACCAGTGCTTCTACCGGGACAGGGGGCGAGCAGTACTTC
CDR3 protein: CATSASTGTGGEQYF

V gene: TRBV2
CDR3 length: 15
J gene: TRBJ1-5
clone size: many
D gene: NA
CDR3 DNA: TGTGCCAGTCGAGGACAGCCTTATAGCAATCAGCCCCAGCATTTT
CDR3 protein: CASRGQPYSNQPQHF

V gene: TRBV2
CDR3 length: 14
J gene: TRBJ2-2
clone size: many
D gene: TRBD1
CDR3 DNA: TGTGCCAGCAGGACCGACAGGGCGTCCGGGGAGCTGTTTTTT
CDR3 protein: CASRTDRASGELFF

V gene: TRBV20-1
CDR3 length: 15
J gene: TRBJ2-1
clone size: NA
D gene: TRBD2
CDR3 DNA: TGCAGTGCTAGAGAGCTAGCGGTCTCCAACAATGAGCAGTTCTTC
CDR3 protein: CSARELAVSNNEQFF

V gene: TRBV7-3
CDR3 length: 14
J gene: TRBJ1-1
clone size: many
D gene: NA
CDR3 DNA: TGTGCCAGCAGCTCGTACCCCGACAGCACTGAAGCTTTCTTT
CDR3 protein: CASSSYPDSTEAFF

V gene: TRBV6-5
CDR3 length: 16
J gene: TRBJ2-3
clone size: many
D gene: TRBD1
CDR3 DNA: TGTGCCAGCAGTTCCTCCGGGACAGGGGTCTCAGATACGCAGTATTTT
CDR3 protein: CASSSSGTGVSDTQYF

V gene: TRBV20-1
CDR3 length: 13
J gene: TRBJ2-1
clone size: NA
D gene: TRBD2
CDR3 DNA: TGCAGTGCTAGGGGGGTTAGCGGGTTAGAGCAGTTCTTC
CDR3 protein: CSARGVSGLEQFF

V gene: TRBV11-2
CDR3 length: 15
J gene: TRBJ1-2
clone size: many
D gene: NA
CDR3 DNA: TGTGCCAGCAGCCTCCCGGTGGTAGGGACCTATGGCTACACCTTC
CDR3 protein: CASSLPVVGTYGYTF

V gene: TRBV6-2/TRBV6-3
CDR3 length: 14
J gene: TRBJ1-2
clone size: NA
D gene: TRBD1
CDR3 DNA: TGTGCCAGCAGTACCGACAGGGCGGCTTCTGGCTACACCTTC
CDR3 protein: CASSTDRAASGYTF

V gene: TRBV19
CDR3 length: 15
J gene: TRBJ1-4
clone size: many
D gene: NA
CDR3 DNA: TGTGCCAGTAGTACCTCAGGGCACCCACAAGAAAAACTGTTTTTT
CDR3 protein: CASSTSGHPQEKLFF

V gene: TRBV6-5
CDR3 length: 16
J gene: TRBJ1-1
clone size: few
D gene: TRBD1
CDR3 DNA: TGTGCCAGCAGTTACTCCGGGACAGGCTTTAACACTGAAGCTTTCTTT
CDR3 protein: CASSYSGTGFNTEAFF

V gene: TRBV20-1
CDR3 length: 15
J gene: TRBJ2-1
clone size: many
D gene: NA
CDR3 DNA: TGCAGTGCCTCGTTCTCGGGACTGTACTACAATGAGCAGTTCTTC
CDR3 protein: CSASFSGLYYNEQFF

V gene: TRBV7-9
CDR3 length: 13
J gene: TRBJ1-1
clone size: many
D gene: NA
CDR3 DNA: TGTGCCAGCACCCGGAATTTGAACACTGAAGCTTTCTTT
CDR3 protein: CASTRNLNTEAFF

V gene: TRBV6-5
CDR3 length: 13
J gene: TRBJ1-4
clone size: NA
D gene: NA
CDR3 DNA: TGTGCCAGCATTTGGACAGTGAATGAAAAACTGTTTTTT
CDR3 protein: CASIWTVNEKLFF

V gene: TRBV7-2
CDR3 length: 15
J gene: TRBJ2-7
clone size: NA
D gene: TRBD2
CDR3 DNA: TGTGCCAGCAGCGCGACAATAGCGGGGCTCTACGAGCAGTACTTC
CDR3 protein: CASSATIAGLYEQYF

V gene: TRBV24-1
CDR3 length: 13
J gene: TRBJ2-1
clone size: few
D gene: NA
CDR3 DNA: TGTGCCACCAGTTGGCCAACAGGCAATGAGCAGTTCTTC
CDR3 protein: CATSWPTGNEQFF

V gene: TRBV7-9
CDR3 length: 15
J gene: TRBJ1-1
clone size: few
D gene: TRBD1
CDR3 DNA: TGTGCCAGCAGCTCGCGACAGGGGGAGCTTAATGAAGCTTTCTTT
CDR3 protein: CASSSRQGELNEAFF

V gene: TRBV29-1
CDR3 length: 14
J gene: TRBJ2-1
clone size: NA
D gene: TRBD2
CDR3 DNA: TGCAGCGTTGAGGCCGGGGGGGCTATCGGTGAGCAGTTCTTC
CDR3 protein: CSVEAGGAIGEQFF

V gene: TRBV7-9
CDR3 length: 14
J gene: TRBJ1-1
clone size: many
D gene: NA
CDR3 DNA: TGTGCCAGCAGCATTAATCAGGGGAACACTGAAGCTTTCTTT
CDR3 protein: CASSINQGNTEAFF

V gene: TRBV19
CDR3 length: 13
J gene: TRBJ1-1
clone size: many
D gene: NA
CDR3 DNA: TGTGCCAGTGCGGACAGAGGGAACACTGAAGCTTTCTTT
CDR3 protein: CASADRGNTEAFF

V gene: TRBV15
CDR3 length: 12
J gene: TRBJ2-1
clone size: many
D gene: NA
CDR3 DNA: TGTGCCACCAGCAGAGGTTGGTACGAGCAGTTCTTC
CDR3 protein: CATSRGWYEQFF

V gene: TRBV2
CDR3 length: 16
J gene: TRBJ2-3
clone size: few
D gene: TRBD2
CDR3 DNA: TGTGCCAGCAGTGAGTTGGATAGCGGGAATGCAGATACGCAGTATTTT
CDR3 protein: CASSELDSGNADTQYF

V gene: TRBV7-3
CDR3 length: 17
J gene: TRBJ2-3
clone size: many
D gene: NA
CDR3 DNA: TGTGCCAGCAGCCCTAAGGAGAGGGGGGGAGGGCAAGATACGCAGTATTTT
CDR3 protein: CASSPKERGGGQDTQYF

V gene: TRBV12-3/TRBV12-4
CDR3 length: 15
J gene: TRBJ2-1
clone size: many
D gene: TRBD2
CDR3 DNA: TGTGCCAGCAGTTTAAGACTAGCGGGGAACAATGAGCAGTTCTTC
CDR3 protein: CASSLRLAGNNEQFF

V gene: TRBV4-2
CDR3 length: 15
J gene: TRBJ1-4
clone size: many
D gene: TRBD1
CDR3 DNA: TGTGCCAGCAGCCAAGAAGCAGGACAGGGCGAAAAACTGTTTTTT
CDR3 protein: CASSQEAGQGEKLFF

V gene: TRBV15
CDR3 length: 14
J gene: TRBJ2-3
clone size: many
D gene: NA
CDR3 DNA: TGTGCCACCAGGTCCGACTGGGGCACAGATACGCAGTATTTT
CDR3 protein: CATRSDWGTDTQYF

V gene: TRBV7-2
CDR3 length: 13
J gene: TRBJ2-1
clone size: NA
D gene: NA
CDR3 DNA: TGTGCCAGCAGCTTATGGACGGCCAATGAGCAGTTCTTC
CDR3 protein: CASSLWTANEQFF

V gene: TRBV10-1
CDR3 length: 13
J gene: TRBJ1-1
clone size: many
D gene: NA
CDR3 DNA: TGCGCCAGCAGTGACTGGGGGAACACTGAAGCTTTCTTT
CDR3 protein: CASSDWGNTEAFF

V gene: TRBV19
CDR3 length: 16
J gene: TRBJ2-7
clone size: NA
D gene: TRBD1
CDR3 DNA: TGTGCCAGTAGACCACTCCGGGACAGGGGTGTGGACGAGCAGTACTTC
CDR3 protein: CASRPLRDRGVDEQYF

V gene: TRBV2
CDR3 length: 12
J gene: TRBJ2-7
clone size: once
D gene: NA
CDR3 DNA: TGTGCCAGCCACAGGACGGGTCGAGAGCAGTACTTC
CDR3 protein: CASHRTGREQYF

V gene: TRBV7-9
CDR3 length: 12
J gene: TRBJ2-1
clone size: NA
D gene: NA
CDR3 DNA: TGTGGCAGTTTGGGGGGCCTAGACGGGCAGTTCTTC
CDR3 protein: CGSLGGLDGQFF

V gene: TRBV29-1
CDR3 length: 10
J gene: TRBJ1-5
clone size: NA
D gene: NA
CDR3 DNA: TGCAGCTCCGAGAATCAGCCCCAGCATTTT
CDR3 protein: CSSENQPQHF

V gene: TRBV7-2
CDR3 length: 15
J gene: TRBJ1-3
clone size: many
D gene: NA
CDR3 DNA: TGTGCCAGCAGCTCCCGACACCGCTCTGGAAACACCATATATTTT
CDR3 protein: CASSSRHRSGNTIYF

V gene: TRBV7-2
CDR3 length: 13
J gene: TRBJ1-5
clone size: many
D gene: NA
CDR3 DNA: TGTGCCAGCAGCTTCATGGGGGATCAGCCCCAGCATTTT
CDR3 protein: CASSFMGDQPQHF

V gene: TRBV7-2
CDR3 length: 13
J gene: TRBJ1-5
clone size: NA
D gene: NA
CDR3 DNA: TGTGTCAGCAGCCTGGACAGCAATCAGCCCCAGCATTTT
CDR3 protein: CVSSLDSNQPQHF

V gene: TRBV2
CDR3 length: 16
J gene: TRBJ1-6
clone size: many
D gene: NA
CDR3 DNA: TGTGCCAGCAGGGGGGAAACAGAAGTCTATAATTCACCCCTCCACTTT
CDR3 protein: CASRGETEVYNSPLHF

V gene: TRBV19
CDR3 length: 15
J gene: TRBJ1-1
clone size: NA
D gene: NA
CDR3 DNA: TGTGCCAGTAGTCCAATAGCGGGAGGTTACACTGAAGCTTTCTTT
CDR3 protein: CASSPIAGGYTEAFF

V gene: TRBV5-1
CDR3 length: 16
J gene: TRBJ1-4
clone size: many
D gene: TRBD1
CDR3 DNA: TGCGCCAGCAGCTTGGGACAGGGAACCTTTAATGAAAAACTGTTTTTT
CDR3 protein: CASSLGQGTFNEKLFF

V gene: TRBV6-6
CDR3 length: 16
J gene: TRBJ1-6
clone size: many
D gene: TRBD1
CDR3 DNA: TGTGCCAGCAGGGGTGTTGGACAGGGCCTTAATTCACCCCTCCACTTT
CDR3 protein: CASRGVGQGLNSPLHF

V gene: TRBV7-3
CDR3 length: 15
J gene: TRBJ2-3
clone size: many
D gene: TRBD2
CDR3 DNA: TGTGCCAGCAGTCTAGCGGGGAGAAGCACAGATACGCAGTATTTT
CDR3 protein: CASSLAGRSTDTQYF

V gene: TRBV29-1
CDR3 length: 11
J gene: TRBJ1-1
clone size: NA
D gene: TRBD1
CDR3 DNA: TGCAGCGCCGACAGGGGCACTAAAACTTTCTTT
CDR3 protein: CSADRGTKTFF

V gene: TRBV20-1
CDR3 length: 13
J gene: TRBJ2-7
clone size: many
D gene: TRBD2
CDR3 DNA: TGCAGTGCTAGGCCGGGGGGTAGCGACGAGCAGTACTTC
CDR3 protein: CSARPGGSDEQYF

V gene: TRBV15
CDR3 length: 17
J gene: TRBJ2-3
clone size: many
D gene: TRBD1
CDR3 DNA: TGTGCCACCAGCAGAGATCTCGCGAGGGGGCCTACAGATACGCAGTATTTT
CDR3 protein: CATSRDLARGPTDTQYF

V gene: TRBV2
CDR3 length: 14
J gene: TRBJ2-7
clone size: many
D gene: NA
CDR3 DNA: TGTGCCAGCACGGGAGCGGAGGGGTTATACGAGCAGTACTTC
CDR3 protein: CASTGAEGLYEQYF

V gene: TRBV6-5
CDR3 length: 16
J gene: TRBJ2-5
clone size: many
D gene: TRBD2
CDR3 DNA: TGTGCCAGCAGCGGACTAGCGGGAGGTCGGAGAGAGACCCAGTACTTC
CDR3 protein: CASSGLAGGRRETQYF

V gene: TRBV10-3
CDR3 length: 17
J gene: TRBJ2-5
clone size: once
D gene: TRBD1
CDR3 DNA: TGTGCCATCAGTGGCGAGGACAGGGGGGGATGTGAAGAGACCCAGTACTTC
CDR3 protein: CAISGEDRGGCEETQYF